This TCR beta chain was sequenced in a study of blood T cell repertoires in COVID-19 (TCRdb year 2020). Notes on the research overall: Collaborator samples came from the United States, Italy and Spain and covered acute and convalescent phases of COVID-19. HLA class I and class II types, where available, came from metadata supplied by the sample provider rather than from assay-based typing. The prospective study material was composed of cDNA or gDNA derived from T cells, B-cell-depleted T cells, or PBMCs. A de-identified subject ID, COVID-19 status, age in years and sex were almost always included in the sample metadata. The samples were drawn from two sources: the first 160 participants of the ongoing ImmuneRACE study, and 1,200 or so subjects contributed by 6 global collaborators. Subjects who had been exposed to COVID-19, were actively infected with it, or had recovered from it provided the deeply sampled blood TCRbeta repertoires that made up the dataset. The repertoires were made available in a free public database intended to serve as a resource for research on the immune response to SARS-CoV-2.

The germline V gene encodes CDR1 ENHRY and CDR2 SYGVKD. V loses 0 bases, J loses 4 bases, and the germline ends lie 17 bases apart. From cysteine to phenylalanine, the CDR3 is 17 amino acids long. Kept here is only the CDR3 DNA, which spans 51 bases and is read in frame from base 1. What the study reported, not specific to this receptor: Clinical and demographic metadata were provided uncurated, with the amount varying by source and participant.

Worth noting for this clone: Its antigen is currently not known. No quality values exist for individual bases; no much larger clone is one base distant.

In the prospective study, participants were roughly 18 to 95 years old, resided in about two dozen geographic areas of the United States, and were enrolled through a virtual design. To assign participants to cohorts, the prospective study relied on clinical history that participants themselves reported in a screening survey and a study questionnaire. For ImmuneRACE Cohort 3, a participant was defined as recovered based on two consecutive negative NP/OP PCR tests, clearance by a healthcare professional, or resolution of symptoms. In the prospective study, mobile phlebotomists collected whole blood, serum and a nasopharyngeal or oropharyngeal swab from each participant. Participants in the prospective study had the option to provide additional blood draws and questionnaires over an approximately two-month period. Blood samples from the prospective study were shipped frozen or at room temperature prior to DNA extraction.

TCRbeta CDR3 regions were amplified from genomic DNA using the immunoSEQ Assay, a bias-controlled multiplex PCR. Turning to the authors' computational methods: Within the assay, amplification of reference gene primers was used to estimate how many nucleated cells each sample contained. Sequence reads were collapsed and filtered to measure the absolute abundance of every unique TCRbeta CDR3 rearrangement. For each sample, productive Simpson clonality was calculated as the square root of Simpson's diversity index across productive rearrangements. As stored in TCRdb, this immuneACCESS dataset retains in-frame rearrangements with V and J assigned. A fraction of the clones does not appear; measured against another copy, unresolved V genes explain less than half of the discrepancy, and the remainder lacks a known reason. From that table come the V and J calls and clone size; the DNA was used to work out D and trimming. The sample has about 300,000 clones on record, more than 75% of them singletons. The leading ten clones occupy about 10% of the sample.

Sequenced sample: PBMCs or T cells enriched from blood (not recorded which). The sequence was collected from a woman aged 18-30 years who had recovered from COVID-19. This sequence uses TRBV10-3 and TRBJ2-3; the D gene is perhaps TRBD1, from 6 matching bases. The CDR3 amino acid sequence is: CAISESTGRGISDTQYF. The DNA sequence follows: TGTGCCATCAGTGAGTCGACTGGAAGGGGGATATCAGATACGCAGTATTTT.